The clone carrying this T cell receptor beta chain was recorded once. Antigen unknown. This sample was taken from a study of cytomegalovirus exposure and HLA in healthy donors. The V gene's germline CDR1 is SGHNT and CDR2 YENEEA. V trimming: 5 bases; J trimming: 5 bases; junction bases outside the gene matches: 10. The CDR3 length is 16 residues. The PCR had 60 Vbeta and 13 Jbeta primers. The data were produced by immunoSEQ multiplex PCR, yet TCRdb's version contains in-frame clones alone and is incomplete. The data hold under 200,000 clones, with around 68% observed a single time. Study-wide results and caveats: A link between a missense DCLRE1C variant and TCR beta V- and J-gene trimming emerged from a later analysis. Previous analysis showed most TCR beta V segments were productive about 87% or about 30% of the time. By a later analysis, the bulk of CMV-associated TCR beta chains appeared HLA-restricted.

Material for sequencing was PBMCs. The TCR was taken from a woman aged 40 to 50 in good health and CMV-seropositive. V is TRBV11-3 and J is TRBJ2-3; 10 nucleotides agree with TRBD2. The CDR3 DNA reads TGTGCCAGCAGCACAGAGCGGGGGGGCGTAGGAGATACGCAGTATTTT. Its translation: CASSTERGGVGDTQYF.